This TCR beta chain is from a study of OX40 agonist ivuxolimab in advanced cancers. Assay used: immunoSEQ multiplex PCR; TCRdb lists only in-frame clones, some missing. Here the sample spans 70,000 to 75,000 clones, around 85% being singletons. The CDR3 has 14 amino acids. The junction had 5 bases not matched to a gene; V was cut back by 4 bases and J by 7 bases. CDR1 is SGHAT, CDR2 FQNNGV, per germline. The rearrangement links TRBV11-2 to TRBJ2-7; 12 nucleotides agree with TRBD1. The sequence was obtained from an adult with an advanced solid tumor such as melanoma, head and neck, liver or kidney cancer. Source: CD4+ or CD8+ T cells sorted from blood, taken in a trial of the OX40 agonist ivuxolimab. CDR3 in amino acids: CASSWDRGRSEQYV. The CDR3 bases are TGTGCCAGCAGCTGGGACAGGGGGCGGAGTGAGCAGTACGTC.